A selection of T cell receptor beta chains follows, all from one sample in a study of cytomegalovirus exposure and HLA in healthy donors. The assay was immunoSEQ multiplex PCR, and TCRdb's table has in-frame clones only and misses some. The sample yields 80,000 to 100,000 clones, roughly 70% seen once. Sequenced: PBMCs. Every receptor here comes from a man aged 45-65 years in good health and CMV-seronegative. CDR3s include the opening cysteine and the closing phenylalanine or tryptophan. The D gene is left open where the match is weak. Only some rows state a clone size, as once, few, many or a class for expanded clones.

d_call,v_call,clone_size,j_call,cdr3_aa,cdr3_nt
TRBD1,TRBV7-6,.,TRBJ1-6,CASSLDAGRGNSPLHF,TGTGCCAGCAGCTTAGACGCGGGCAGGGGGAATTCACCCCTCCACTTT
.,TRBV5-3,.,TRBJ2-7,CARSLRGCHHELHEQYF,TGTGCCAGAAGCTTGAGGGGGTGCCACCACGAACTTCACGAGCAGTACTTC
TRBD2,TRBV5-1,.,TRBJ2-1,CASSYASGLAGEGVYNEQFF,TGCGCCAGCAGCTACGCCTCGGGACTAGCGGGAGAGGGTGTTTACAATGAGCAGTTCTTC
TRBD1,TRBV29-1,.,TRBJ2-7,CSVEFGTGTFFSSYEQYF,TGCAGCGTTGAATTCGGGACAGGGACCTTCTTTAGCTCCTACGAGCAGTACTTC
.,TRBV6-1,.,TRBJ1-1,CASSDRGAGSAEAFF,TGTGCCAGCAGTGATCGGGGGGCAGGAAGCGCTGAAGCTTTCTTT
TRBD1,TRBV7-6,.,TRBJ2-7,CASSLRQGYEQYF,TGTGCCAGCAGCTTAAGACAGGGCTACGAGCAGTACTTC
TRBD2,TRBV11-2,.,TRBJ2-1,CASSLTLAGDEQFF,TGTGCCAGCAGCTTAACCCTAGCGGGAGATGAGCAGTTCTTC
TRBD1,TRBV9,few,TRBJ2-7,CASSETTGGEQYF,TGTGCCAGCAGCGAGACGACAGGGGGAGAGCAGTACTTC
.,TRBV6-1,.,TRBJ1-1,CASSPRNTEAFF,TGTGCCAGCAGCCCCAGAAACACTGAAGCTTTCTTT
TRBD2,TRBV19,.,TRBJ2-2,CASSILGLAGPNTGELFF,TGTGCCAGTAGTATTTTAGGTCTAGCGGGACCGAACACCGGGGAGCTGTTTTTT
TRBD2,TRBV4-3,.,TRBJ2-7,CASSARTSGNYEQYF,TGCGCCAGCAGCGCCCGGACTAGCGGGAACTACGAGCAGTACTTC
.,TRBV7-3,.,TRBJ1-4,CASSIRGGANEKLFF,TGTGCCAGCAGTATTAGGGGAGGAGCTAATGAAAAACTGTTTTTT
TRBD1,TRBV7-9,.,TRBJ1-6,CASSIETGFMNSPLHF,TGTGCCAGCAGCATAGAGACAGGGTTCATGAATTCACCCCTCCACTTT
TRBD1,TRBV6-1,few,TRBJ2-3,CASSRQGDTQYF,TGTGCCAGCAGTCGACAGGGTGATACGCAGTATTTT
TRBD2,TRBV10-3,.,TRBJ2-1,CATRPTSSSYNEQFF,TGTGCCACCAGACCGACTAGCTCCTCCTACAATGAGCAGTTCTTC
TRBD1,TRBV18,once,TRBJ1-3,CASSPSDRAIYF,TGTGCCAGCTCACCCTCCGACAGGGCCATATATTTT
.,TRBV7-6,few,TRBJ1-6,CASSLAPSSYNSPLHF,TGTGCCAGCAGCTTGGCGCCTAGCTCCTATAATTCACCCCTCCACTTT
TRBD2,TRBV6-1,.,TRBJ2-1,CASSEEVLAGGDEQFF,TGTGCCAGCAGTGAAGAAGTACTAGCGGGAGGAGATGAGCAGTTCTTC
TRBD1,TRBV6-4,.,TRBJ2-7,CASSVTGESSYEQYF,TGTGCCAGCAGTGTCACAGGGGAGAGCTCCTACGAGCAGTACTTC
.,TRBV28,.,TRBJ1-2,CASSSRPEGGVYTF,TGTGCCAGCAGTTCTAGGCCGGAGGGGGGGGTCTACACCTTC
TRBD1,TRBV28,.,TRBJ1-1,CALGQGRGTEAFF,TGTGCCCTAGGACAGGGAAGAGGAACTGAAGCTTTCTTT
.,TRBV18,.,TRBJ2-3,CASSPRTNTDTQYF,TGTGCCAGCTCACCAAGGACAAACACAGATACGCAGTATTTT
.,TRBV10-1,.,TRBJ2-1,CASSEGGRQFF,TGCGCCAGCAGTGAAGGGGGAAGGCAGTTCTTC